This TCR beta chain was recovered during a study of human T cells and chemical hapten exposure. The CDR3 is 15 amino acids. V dropped 1 base and J dropped 5 bases, with 15 bases sitting between them. Germline assignment: CDR1 SEHNR and CDR2 FQNEAQ (reference sequence). This clonotype was seen more than once but under ten times. Using its own MiXCR run on the RACE reads, TCRdb lists one record per CDR3 protein. The sample consists of 97,000 or so distinct CDR3 sequences, roughly 27% of them appearing once. Time point here: patch test 3, about 24 weeks after DPC sensitization. Indicated treatment: therapeutic diphenylcyclopropenone sensitization with weekly scalp DPC.

The clonotype comes from a man between 40 and 49 years old with alopecia areata. Some clones in this sample may be carry-over from other donors' samples. The rearrangement uses TRBV7-9 and TRBJ2-7, with D possibly matching TRBD2 (6 bases). The sequencing here drew on whole blood, taken in connection with sensitization to the hapten diphenylcyclopropenone (DPC). The CDR3 DNA is TGTGCCAGCAGCTTAGTCACCGGGAGCAGTCACGAGCAGTACTTC. Its protein product is CASSLVTGSSHEQYF.